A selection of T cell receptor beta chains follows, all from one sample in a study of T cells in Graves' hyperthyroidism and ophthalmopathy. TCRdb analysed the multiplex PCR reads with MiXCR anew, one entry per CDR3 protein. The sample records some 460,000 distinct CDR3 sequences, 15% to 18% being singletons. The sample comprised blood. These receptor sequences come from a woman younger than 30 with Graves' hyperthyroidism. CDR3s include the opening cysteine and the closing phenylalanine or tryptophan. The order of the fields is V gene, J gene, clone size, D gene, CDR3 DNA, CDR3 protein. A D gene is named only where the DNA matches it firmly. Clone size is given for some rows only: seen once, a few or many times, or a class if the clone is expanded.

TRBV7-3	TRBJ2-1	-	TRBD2	TGTGCCAGCAGCCCAAAAAGCGGGATGGAGACCAATGAGCAGTTCTTC	CASSPKSGMETNEQFF
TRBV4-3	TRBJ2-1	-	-	TGCGCCAGCAGCCAAGATAGGGGACTCTCCTACAATGAGCAGTTCTTC	CASSQDRGLSYNEQFF
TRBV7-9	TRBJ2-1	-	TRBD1	TGTGCCAGCAGCTTCGACAGGGGCCTCTTTAATGAGCAGTTCTTC	CASSFDRGLFNEQFF
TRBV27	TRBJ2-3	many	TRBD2	TGTGCCAGCAGCCCAAAGACTAGCGGGAGGGTTACAGATACGCAGTATTTT	CASSPKTSGRVTDTQYF
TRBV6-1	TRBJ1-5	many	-	TGTGCCAGCAGTGAGATCAATAGCAATCAGCCCCAGCATTTT	CASSEINSNQPQHF
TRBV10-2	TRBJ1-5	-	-	TGCGCCAGCAGCTCCACCCCGGGAAGCAATCAGCCCCAGCATTTT	CASSSTPGSNQPQHF
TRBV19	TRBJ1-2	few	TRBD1	TGTGCCAGTAACCCCCTCGGAGGGACAGGCCCTCCTTCGCCCTATGGCTACACCTTC	CASNPLGGTGPPSPYGYTF
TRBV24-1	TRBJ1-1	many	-	TGTGCCACCAGTGACGGCTTGAACACTGAAGCTTTCTTT	CATSDGLNTEAFF
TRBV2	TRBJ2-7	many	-	TGTGCCAGCAGCTTGTTCTCCTACGAGCAGTACTTC	CASSLFSYEQYF
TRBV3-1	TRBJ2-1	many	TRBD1	TGTGCCAGCAGCCAGGGGGGACAGGTTGGCTCCTACAATGAGCAGTTCTTC	CASSQGGQVGSYNEQFF
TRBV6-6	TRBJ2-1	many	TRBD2	TGTGCCAGCAGTTACGGGTCTAGCGGATACAATGAGCAGTTCTTC	CASSYGSSGYNEQFF
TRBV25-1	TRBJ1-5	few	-	TGTGCCACCAAGGACAGAAGAGGTAGCAATCAGCCCCAGCATTTT	CATKDRRGSNQPQHF
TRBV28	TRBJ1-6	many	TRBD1	TGTGCCAGCAGTTTATTCCTCGGACAGGGGTTATTTTCACCCCTCCACTTT	CASSLFLGQGLFSPLHF
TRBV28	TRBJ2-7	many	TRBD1	TGTGCCAGCAGCCAAGGACAGGGATCGCAGTACTTC	CASSQGQGSQYF
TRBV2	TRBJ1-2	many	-	TGTGCCAGCAGTGAACTCCGAGATGGGGGCTACACCTTC	CASSELRDGGYTF
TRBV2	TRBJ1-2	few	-	TGTACCAGCAGAAGACAGGAACACTATGGCTACACCTTC	CTSRRQEHYGYTF
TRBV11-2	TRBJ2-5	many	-	TGTGCCAGCAGCTCGGCGAAAGGGTCCTTTCAAGAGACCCAGTACTTC	CASSSAKGSFQETQYF
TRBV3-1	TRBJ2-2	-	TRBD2	TGTGTCAGCAACCCCCCTATTGCGGGGGTAGGGACCGGGGAGCTGTTTTTT	CVSNPPIAGVGTGELFF
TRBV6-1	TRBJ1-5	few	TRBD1	TGTGCCAGCTCACCGCAGCGGACAGGGGGTTATAGCAATCAGCCCCAGCATTTT	CASSPQRTGGYSNQPQHF
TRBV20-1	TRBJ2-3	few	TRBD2	TGCAGTGCTAGTCCTAGCGGGGTAGATACGCAGTATTTT	CSASPSGVDTQYF
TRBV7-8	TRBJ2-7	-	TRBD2	TGTGCCAGCAGCTCCCAGCGACTAGCGGGAGTTTCGGACTCCCCCTACGAGCAGTACTTC	CASSSQRLAGVSDSPYEQYF
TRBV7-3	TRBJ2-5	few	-	TGTGCCAGCAGCCCGAATTCAGCCGAGACCCAGTACTTC	CASSPNSAETQYF
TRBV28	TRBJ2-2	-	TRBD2	TGTGCCAGCAGTCTAGGGACTAGCCCCTTTAGGAGGGCCGGGGAGCTGTTTTTT	CASSLGTSPFRRAGELFF
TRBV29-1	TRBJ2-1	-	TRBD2	TGCAGCGTTGAAGGGGGTAGCGGGATAGGTAATGAGCAGTTCTTC	CSVEGGSGIGNEQFF
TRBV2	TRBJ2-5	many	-	TGTGCCAGCAGGCCCGGACTGTACCAAGAGACCCAGTACTTC	CASRPGLYQETQYF
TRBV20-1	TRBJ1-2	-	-	TGCAGTGCTGTCTGGGCTAACTATGGCTACACCTTC	CSAVWANYGYTF
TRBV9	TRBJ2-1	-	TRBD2	TGTGCCAGCAGCGTAGGACTAGCGGGAGAGTTCTACAATGAGCAGTTCTTC	CASSVGLAGEFYNEQFF
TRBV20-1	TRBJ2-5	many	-	TGCAGTGCTGGGGTGGGGGTTGGGGAGACCCAGTACTTC	CSAGVGVGETQYF
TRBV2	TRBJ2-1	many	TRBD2	TGTGCCAGCACTCGCCCACTGGCGGGAGGGCCCAATGAGCAGTTCTTC	CASTRPLAGGPNEQFF
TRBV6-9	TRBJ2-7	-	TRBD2	TGTGCCAGCAGTTGGCCTAGCGGGGGGGAAACCTACAATGAGCAGTACTTC	CASSWPSGGETYNEQYF
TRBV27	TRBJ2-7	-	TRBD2	TGTGCCAGCAGTTTAAAGTGGTCTGGGACTAGTATCAACGAGCAGTACTTC	CASSLKWSGTSINEQYF
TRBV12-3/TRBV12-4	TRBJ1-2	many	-	TGTGCCAGCCGGTTAACTCCTAACTATGGCTACACCTTC	CASRLTPNYGYTF
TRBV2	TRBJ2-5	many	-	TGTGCCAGCGGCTTGCCGGCAGGGGGGGAGACCCAGTACTTC	CASGLPAGGETQYF
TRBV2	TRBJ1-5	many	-	TGTGCCAGCAACTACAGGGCCAATCAGCCCCAGCATTTT	CASNYRANQPQHF
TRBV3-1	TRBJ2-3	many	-	TGTGCCAGCAGCCAAGAACGCGCGGGCACAGATACGCAGTATTTT	CASSQERAGTDTQYF
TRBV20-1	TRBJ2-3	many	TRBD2	TGCAGTGCTAGCGATCAAAGACTAGCGGGAGGCACGCAGTATTTT	CSASDQRLAGGTQYF
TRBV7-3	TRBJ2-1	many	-	TGTGCCAGCAGCCCACACCTTGGGACGACAAGTGGGAATGAGCAGTTCTTC	CASSPHLGTTSGNEQFF
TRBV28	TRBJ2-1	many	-	TGTGCCAGCAGGACCTTAGCGGAGTCCTACAATGAGCAGTTCTTC	CASRTLAESYNEQFF
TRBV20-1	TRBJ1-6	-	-	TGCAGTGCTAGGGAGGACTTTAATTCACCCCTCCACTTT	CSAREDFNSPLHF
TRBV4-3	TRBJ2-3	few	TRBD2	TGCGCCAGCAGCCAAGATCGGGGGGTAGATACGCAGTATTTT	CASSQDRGVDTQYF
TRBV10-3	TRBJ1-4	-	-	TGTGCCATCAGCGAGGCAGGGGAGGAAGGAAAACTGTTTTTT	CAISEAGEEGKLFF
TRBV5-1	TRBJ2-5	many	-	TGCGCCAGCAGCTTGAGGCAAGAGACCCAGTACTTC	CASSLRQETQYF
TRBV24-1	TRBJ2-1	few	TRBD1	TGTGCCACCGGACCGACAGGGCTCAATGAGCAGTTCTTC	CATGPTGLNEQFF
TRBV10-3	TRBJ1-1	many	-	TGTGCCATCAGTGCGAAGCACCTACAGGATTTCAACACTGAAGCTTTCTTT	CAISAKHLQDFNTEAFF
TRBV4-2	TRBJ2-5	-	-	TGTGCCAGCAGCCAAGACGCCAGGGAAGAGACCCAGTACTTC	CASSQDAREETQYF
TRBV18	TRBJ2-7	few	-	TGTGCCAGCTCACTTTTCCCGTCCTACGAGCAGTACTTC	CASSLFPSYEQYF
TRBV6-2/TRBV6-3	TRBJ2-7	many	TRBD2	TGTGCCAGCAGTTACTCTACTAGCGGGGGGAAGTTCTACGAGCAGTACTTC	CASSYSTSGGKFYEQYF
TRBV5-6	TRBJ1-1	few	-	TGTGCCAGCAGCTCGGGCCCCGGGGAAGGCCCGTCTGATGCTTTCTTT	CASSSGPGEGPSDAFF
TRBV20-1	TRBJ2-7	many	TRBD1	TGCAGTGGTTGCCGGGGACAGGGGGCGTATGAGCAGTACTTC	CSGCRGQGAYEQYF
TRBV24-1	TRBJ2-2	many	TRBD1	TGTGCCACCAGTGACGACCGGGACAGGGGCACCGGGGAGCTGTTTTTT	CATSDDRDRGTGELFF
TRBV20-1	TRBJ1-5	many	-	TGCAGTGCTAGAGTGGGCAGGGGAAGGGGTCAGCCCCAGCATTTT	CSARVGRGRGQPQHF
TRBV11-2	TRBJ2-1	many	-	TGTGCCAGCAGCTTAGGCGATTGGAGCTCCTACAATGAGCAGTTCTTC	CASSLGDWSSYNEQFF
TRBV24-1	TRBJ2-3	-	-	TGTGCCACCAGTGATTTAGGCCCATTTGATACGCAGTATTTT	CATSDLGPFDTQYF
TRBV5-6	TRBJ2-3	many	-	TGTGCCAGCAGCGCCGGGACTGAGACACATACGCAGTATTTT	CASSAGTETHTQYF